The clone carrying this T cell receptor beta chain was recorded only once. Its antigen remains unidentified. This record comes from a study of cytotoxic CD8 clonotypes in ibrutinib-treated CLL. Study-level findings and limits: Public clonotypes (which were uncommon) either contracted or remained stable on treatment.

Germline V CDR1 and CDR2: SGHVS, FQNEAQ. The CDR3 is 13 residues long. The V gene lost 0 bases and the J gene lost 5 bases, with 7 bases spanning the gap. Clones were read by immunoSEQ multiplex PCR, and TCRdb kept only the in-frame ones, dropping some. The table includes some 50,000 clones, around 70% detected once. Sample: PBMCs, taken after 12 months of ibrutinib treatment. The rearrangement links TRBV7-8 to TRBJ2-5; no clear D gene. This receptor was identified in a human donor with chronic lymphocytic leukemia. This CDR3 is CASSLAGGETQYF. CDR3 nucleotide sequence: TGTGCCAGCAGCTTAGCGGGTGGGGAGACCCAGTACTTC.